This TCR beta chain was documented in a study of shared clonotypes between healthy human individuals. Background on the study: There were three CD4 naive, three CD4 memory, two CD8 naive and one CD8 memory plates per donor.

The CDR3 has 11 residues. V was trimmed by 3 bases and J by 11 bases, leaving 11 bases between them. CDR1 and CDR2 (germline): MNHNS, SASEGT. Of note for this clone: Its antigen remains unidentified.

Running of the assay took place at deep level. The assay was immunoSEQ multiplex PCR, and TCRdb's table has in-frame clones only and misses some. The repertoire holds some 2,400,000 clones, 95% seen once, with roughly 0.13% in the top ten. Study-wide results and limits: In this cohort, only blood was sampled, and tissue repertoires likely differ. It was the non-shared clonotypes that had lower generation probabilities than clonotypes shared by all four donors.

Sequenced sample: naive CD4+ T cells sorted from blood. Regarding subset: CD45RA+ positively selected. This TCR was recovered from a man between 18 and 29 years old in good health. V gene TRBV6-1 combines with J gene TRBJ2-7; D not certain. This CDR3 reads CASSESGQEYF. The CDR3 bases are TGTGCCAGCAGTGAGTCAGGTCAGGAGTACTTC.